Listed here are 29 T cell receptor beta chains from one sample, sequenced in a study of cytomegalovirus exposure and HLA in healthy donors. Profiling relied on immunoSEQ multiplex PCR, and the TCRdb table lists in-frame clones only, not all of them. In the table there are 130,000 or so clones, roughly 89% of which are singletons. The sample was PBMCs. These receptors all stem from a young man in good health and CMV-seronegative.

Only a few counts were recorded for this clone. The chain joins TRBV5-8 to TRBJ1-6; D gene unclear. Deletions cut 2 bases from V and 14 bases from J, with 14 bases between. The germline gives CDR1 SGHTS, CDR2 YDEGEE. This CDR3 spans 13 amino acids. The CDR3 sequence is CASSFGRAVALHF. CDR3 bases: TGTGCCAGCAGCTTTGGCCGCGCGGTGGCCCTCCACTTT. The full variable domain, with the rest looked up from reference TRBV5-8 and TRBJ1-6, is EAGVTQSPTHLIKTRGQQATLRCSPISGHTSVYWYQQALGLGLQFLLWYDEGEERNRGNFPPRFSGRQFPNYSSELNVNALELEDSALYLCASSFGRAVALHFGNGTRLTVT.

The genes are TRBV5-4 and TRBJ2-7; the match to TRBD1 covers 10 bases. Germline CDR1 is SGHNT and CDR2 is YYREEE (reference sequence). V gave up 2 bases and J gave up 4 bases; unmatched junction bases: 3. CDR3 size: 14 residues. In DNA form, the CDR3 reads TGTGCCAGCAGCTTTGGGACAGGGGTGTACGAGCAGTACTTC. This encodes CASSFGTGVYEQYF.

This clone was detected once. This chain uses TRBV14 with TRBJ2-7; perhaps TRBD1 as D (6 bases). This CDR3 contains 14 residues. V shed 4 bases and J shed 4 bases, with 14 bases lying between them. CDR1 is SGHDN, CDR2 FVKESK, per germline. CDR3 sequence (DNA): TGTGCCAGCAGCCGGGGATGGGGGCGGTACGAGCAGTACTTC. Its protein product is CASSRGWGRYEQYF.

This CDR3 reads CASSQTTGLGTEAFF. The CDR3 bases are TGTGCCAGCAGCCAAACAACAGGGTTGGGCACTGAAGCTTTCTTT. J is TRBJ1-1 and V is TRBV11-2; D is perhaps TRBD1 (6 bases). Germline lookup yields CDR1 SGHAT and CDR2 FQNNGV. V was shortened by 5 bases and J by 4 bases, with 17 bases between the two germline ends. The CDR3 is 15 amino acids.

This clone was detected once. The V and J genes are TRBV19 and TRBJ1-2; D may be TRBD1 (6 bases). V was trimmed by 7 bases and J by 6 bases, leaving 15 bases between them. The CDR3 loop spans 13 amino acids. Germline CDR1 is LNHDA and CDR2 is SQIVND (reference sequence). The DNA for the CDR3 is TGTGCCAGTAAGGGCAGGGGAATCGATGGCTACACCTTC. It is translated as CASKGRGIDGYTF.

This chain links TRBV2 with TRBJ2-3, with D maybe TRBD1 (5 bases). V lost 5 bases to trimming and J lost 3 bases, with 18 bases between them. This CDR3 has 16 amino acids. Germline CDR1 and CDR2: SNHLY and FYNNEI. CDR3 in amino acids: CASSSVGQGWTDTQYF. The CDR3 DNA reads TGTGCCAGCAGTTCCGTGGGGCAGGGTTGGACAGATACGCAGTATTTT. Full variable domain (missing parts from reference TRBV2 and TRBJ2-3): EPEVTQTPSHQVTQMGQEVILRCVPISNHLYFYWYRQILGQKVEFLVSFYNNEISEKSEIFDDQFSVERPDGSNFTLKIRSTKLEDSAMYFCASSSVGQGWTDTQYFGPGTRLTVL.

This clone showed up just once. The chain couples TRBV29-1 to TRBJ1-5; TRBD1 agrees at 10 bases. Germline values: CDR1 SQVTM, CDR2 ANQGSEA. CDR3 length equals 14 residues. The ends lost 3 bases at V and 2 bases at J; junction bases unmatched: 1. CDR3 nucleotide sequence: TGCAGCGTTGAGGGGACAGGGGGCAATCAGCCCCAGCATTTT. Translation gives CSVEGTGGNQPQHF.

The chain couples TRBV6-5 to TRBJ1-2, with D perhaps TRBD1 (5 bases). V lost 7 bases to trimming and J lost 4 bases, with 16 bases between them. This CDR3 has 14 amino acids. From germline, CDR1 is MNHEY and CDR2 SVGAGI. The CDR3 DNA reads TGTGCCAGCAACCGCCCAGGGCGCCGCTATGGCTACACCTTC. Amino acid sequence: CASNRPGRRYGYTF.

This chain connects TRBV29-1 to TRBJ2-1, with 7 positions matching TRBD1. V trimming: 5 bases; J trimming: 4 bases; junction bases outside the gene matches: 11. This CDR3 contains 15 residues. Per the germline V gene, CDR1 is SQVTM and CDR2 is ANQGSEA. The CDR3 DNA reads as TGCAGCGTTACCTCCGGGACAGCGAGTTACAATGAGCAGTTCTTC. Amino acid sequence: CSVTSGTASYNEQFF.

This clone was observed a handful of times. V and J are TRBV7-9 and TRBJ2-7; 7 positions agree with TRBD1. CDR1 and CDR2 (germline): SEHNR, FQNEAQ (reference sequence). This CDR3 spans 15 amino acids. With 1 base clipped from V and 4 bases from J, the junction kept 7 bases outside the gene matches. CDR3 nucleotide sequence: TGTGCCAGCAGCTTAGTAGACAGGGTGGATTACGAGCAGTACTTC. Amino acids: CASSLVDRVDYEQYF.

The chain is built from TRBV10-1 and TRBJ2-7; a weak D match, TRBD2 (6 bases). The CDR3 is 13 residues long. V lost 6 bases and J 3 bases, leaving 12 bases between the germline ends. The V gene's germline CDR1 is WNHNN and CDR2 SYGVQD (reference sequence). The CDR3 loop is CASSQGTDYEQYF. The CDR3 DNA reads as TGCGCCAGCAGCCAAGGGACTGACTACGAGCAGTACTTC.

The J gene is TRBJ2-3, the V gene TRBV11-1; 8 nucleotides line up with TRBD1. CDR1 SGHAT and CDR2 FQDESV come from the germline V gene (reference sequence). Trimming removed 4 bases from V and 3 bases from J; junction bases left unmatched: 12. The CDR3 contains 17 residues. The CDR3 DNA reads TGTGCCAGCAGCTCGTGGACAGGGCCTACCCAGACAGATACGCAGTATTTT. As protein: CASSSWTGPTQTDTQYF.

The V and J genes are TRBV5-8 and TRBJ2-7; TRBD1 is a possible D gene (6 bases). V lost 3 bases and J 0 bases, leaving 13 bases between the germline ends. The CDR3 consists of 15 residues. Germline V gene data show CDR1 as SGHTS and CDR2 as YDEGEE. The CDR3 sequence: CASSSGQTISYEQYF. The CDR3 nucleotides are TGTGCCAGCAGCTCAGGACAGACGATCTCCTACGAGCAGTACTTC.

The chain recombines TRBV27 with TRBJ2-1, with D tentatively TRBD1 (6 bases). The germline V gene has CDR1 MNHEY and CDR2 SMNVEV (reference sequence). V was cut by 0 bases and J by 10 bases, with 13 bases left in between. The CDR3 has 14 amino acids. The CDR3 loop is CASSLSSARGEQFF. The DNA for the CDR3 is TGTGCCAGCAGTTTATCCTCCGCTAGGGGGGAGCAGTTCTTC.

The V and J genes are TRBV7-9 and TRBJ1-1; possible D gene TRBD1, 6 bases. The CDR3 extends over 14 amino acids. V was clipped by 2 bases and J by 4 bases, with 11 bases between them. Germline CDR1 reads SEHNR; CDR2 reads FQNEAQ (reference sequence). CDR3 in DNA: TGTGCCAGCAGCTTAACGCAGGGGACCACTGAAGCTTTCTTT. Protein product: CASSLTQGTTEAFF.

The chain is built from TRBV14 and TRBJ2-2; TRBD2 is a possible D gene (5 bases). V was clipped by 2 bases and J by 8 bases, with 9 bases between them. CDR3 length: 13 residues. Germline assignment: CDR1 SGHDN and CDR2 FVKESK. CDR3 sequence: CASSQYSGGELFF. As DNA, the CDR3 is TGTGCCAGCAGCCAATATTCGGGAGGGGAGCTGTTTTTT.

The J gene is TRBJ2-7, the V gene TRBV5-4; D unresolved. Germline V lookup: CDR1 SGHNT, CDR2 YYREEE (reference sequence). Between the trimmed V and J ends, which lost 0 bases and 2 bases, there was a span of 3 bases. This CDR3 is 12 amino acids long. The CDR3 region is CASSLEPYEQYF. CDR3 sequence (DNA): TGTGCCAGCAGCTTGGAGCCCTACGAGCAGTACTTC.

The chain uses TRBV7-8 and TRBJ2-7; 9 bases align to TRBD1. J gave up 7 bases and V 6 bases, and 13 bases lay outside the gene matches. The germline V gene has CDR1 SGHVS and CDR2 FQNEAQ. The CDR3 length is 15 residues. This chain's CDR3 is CASSSLRQGVWEQYF. CDR3 bases: TGTGCCAGCAGTTCACTACGACAGGGGGTTTGGGAGCAGTACTTC.

The J gene is TRBJ2-1, the V gene TRBV7-9; 12 bases map to TRBD2. Germline V gene data show CDR1 as SEHNR and CDR2 as FQNEAQ (reference sequence). V trimming: 5 bases; J trimming: 8 bases; junction bases outside the gene matches: 7. This CDR3 has 15 amino acids. CDR3 sequence reads: CASSILAGGLYEQFF. In DNA, the CDR3 is TGTGCCAGCAGCATTCTAGCGGGGGGGCTCTATGAGCAGTTCTTC.

The chain links TRBV5-1 to TRBJ2-7; D perhaps matches TRBD2 (6 bases). This CDR3 has 14 residues. Trimming left V 2 bases short and J 2 bases short, with 11 bases between. Germline CDR1 reads SGHRS; CDR2 reads YFSETQ. CDR3 sequence (DNA): TGCGCCAGCAGCTTACGCGCGGGAACCTACGAGCAGTACTTC. The encoded protein is CASSLRAGTYEQYF.

The rearrangement uses TRBV6-5 and TRBJ1-2; tentatively, D is TRBD1 (6 bases). Germline-derived CDR1 and CDR2 are MNHEY and SVGAGI. The ends were cut back, 7 bases at V and 3 bases at J, with 18 bases in the middle. This CDR3 spans 15 amino acids. The CDR3 DNA sequence: TGTGCCAGCACGAATGGGGGCTCGGGCTACTATGGCTACACCTTC. It is translated as CASTNGGSGYYGYTF.

V is TRBV4-1 and J is TRBJ1-4; tentatively, D is TRBD1 (6 bases). CDR3 length equals 17 residues. Germline CDR1 and CDR2: MGHRA and YSYEKL. V was trimmed by 0 bases and J by 1 base, leaving 12 bases between them. The CDR3 sequence is CASSQEGAQKTNEKLFF. As DNA, the CDR3 is TGCGCCAGCAGCCAAGAGGGGGCGCAGAAAACTAATGAAAAACTGTTTTTT.

Only one count was recorded for this clone. The genes are TRBV4-3 and TRBJ2-2, with 9 bases matching TRBD1. The germline V gene has CDR1 LGHNA and CDR2 YSLEER. CDR3 length equals 17 residues. J lost 7 bases, V lost 1 base, and 10 bases had no gene match. The CDR3 here is CASSQGHPGQGIGELFF. CDR3 nucleotides: TGCGCCAGCAGCCAAGGGCATCCCGGACAGGGGATCGGGGAGCTGTTTTTT.

The chain employs TRBV10-3 and TRBJ2-3; possible D gene TRBD2, 7 bases. Germline loops: CDR1 ENHRY, CDR2 SYGVKD. There are 14 residues in the CDR3. The V end was cut by 10 bases, the J end by 0 bases, with 14 bases between. The CDR3 region is CASAGATSTDTQYF. DNA of the CDR3: TGTGCCAGCGCGGGGGCTACTAGCACAGATACGCAGTATTTT.

The genes are TRBV6-5 and TRBJ1-5; D call uncertain. This CDR3 spans 14 amino acids. The V gene lost 3 bases and the J gene lost 5 bases, with 11 bases spanning the gap. Germline loops: CDR1 MNHEY, CDR2 SVGAGI. The DNA for the CDR3 is TGTGCCAGCAGTTATTCAGGCGAGCATCAGCCCCAGCATTTT. Protein: CASSYSGEHQPQHF.

This clone was counted at least ten times. The CDR3: CASSLTGLKAFF. In DNA, the CDR3 is TGTGCCAGCAGCCTGACAGGACTTAAAGCTTTCTTT. V gene TRBV2 combines with J gene TRBJ1-1, with D maybe TRBD1 (6 bases). Trimming took off 6 bases at V and 9 bases at J, with 14 bases between the two ends. CDR1 is SNHLY and CDR2 is FYNNEI in the germline V gene. The CDR3 length is 12 residues.

V usage is TRBV5-1 and J usage is TRBJ1-1; D not certain. V dropped 4 bases and J dropped 0 bases, with 10 bases sitting between them. There are 14 residues in the CDR3. Germline V gene sequence: CDR1 SGHRS, CDR2 YFSETQ. The CDR3 reads CASSNDGVNTEAFF. CDR3 DNA: TGCGCCAGCAGCAATGACGGAGTGAACACTGAAGCTTTCTTT.

A single count supports this clone. This chain's CDR3 is CASSVGQATGELFF. The CDR3 DNA reads as TGTGCCAGTAGTGTCGGACAAGCCACCGGGGAGCTGTTTTTT. The genes are TRBV19 and TRBJ2-2; D is possibly TRBD1 (5 bases). From germline, CDR1 is LNHDA and CDR2 SQIVND (reference sequence). The V end was cut by 5 bases, the J end by 4 bases, with 11 bases between. There are 14 residues in the CDR3.

This chain connects TRBV5-4 to TRBJ1-3; 11 bases align to TRBD1. Unmatched junction bases numbered 10, after V lost 5 bases and J lost 0 bases. The CDR3 runs 18 residues. Per germline, CDR1 SGHNT and CDR2 YYREEE (reference sequence). The CDR3 here is CASSPGTGGSSSGNTIYF. The CDR3 DNA is TGTGCCAGCAGTCCCGGGACAGGGGGTAGTAGCTCTGGAAACACCATATATTTT.